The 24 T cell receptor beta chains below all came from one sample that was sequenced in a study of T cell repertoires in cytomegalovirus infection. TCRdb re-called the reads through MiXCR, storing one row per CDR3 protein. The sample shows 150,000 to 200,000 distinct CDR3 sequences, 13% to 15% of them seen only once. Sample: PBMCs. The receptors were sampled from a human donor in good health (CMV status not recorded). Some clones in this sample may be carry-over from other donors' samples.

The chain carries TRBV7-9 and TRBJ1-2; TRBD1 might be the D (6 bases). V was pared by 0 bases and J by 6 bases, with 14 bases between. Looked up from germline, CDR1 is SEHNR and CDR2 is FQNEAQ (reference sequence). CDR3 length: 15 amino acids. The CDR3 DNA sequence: TGTGCCAGCAGCTTAGCGTCGGGGGCGGAGGATGGCTACACCTTC. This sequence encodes CASSLASGAEDGYTF.

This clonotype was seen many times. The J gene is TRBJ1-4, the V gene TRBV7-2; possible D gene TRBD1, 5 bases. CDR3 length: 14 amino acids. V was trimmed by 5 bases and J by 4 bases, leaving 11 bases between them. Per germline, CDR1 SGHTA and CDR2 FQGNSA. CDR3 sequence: CASSPGPSNEKLFF. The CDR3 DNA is TGTGCCAGCAGCCCGGGACCTAGTAATGAAAAACTGTTTTTT.

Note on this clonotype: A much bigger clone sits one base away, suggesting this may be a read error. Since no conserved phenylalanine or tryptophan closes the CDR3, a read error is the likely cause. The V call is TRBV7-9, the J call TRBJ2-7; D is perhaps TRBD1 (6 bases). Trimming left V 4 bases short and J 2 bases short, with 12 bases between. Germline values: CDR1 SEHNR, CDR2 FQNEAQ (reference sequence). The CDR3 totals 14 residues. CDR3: CASSSPQGPYEQYS. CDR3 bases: TGTGCCAGCAGCTCCCCACAGGGCCCCTACGAGCAGTACTCC.

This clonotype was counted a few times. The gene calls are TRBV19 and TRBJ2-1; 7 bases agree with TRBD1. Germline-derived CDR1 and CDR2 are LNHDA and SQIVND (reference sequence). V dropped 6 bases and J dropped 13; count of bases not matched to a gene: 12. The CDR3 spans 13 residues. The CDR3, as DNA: TGTGCCAGTAGACCCCGACAGGGCGGCCCCCAGTTCTTC. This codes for CASRPRQGGPQFF.

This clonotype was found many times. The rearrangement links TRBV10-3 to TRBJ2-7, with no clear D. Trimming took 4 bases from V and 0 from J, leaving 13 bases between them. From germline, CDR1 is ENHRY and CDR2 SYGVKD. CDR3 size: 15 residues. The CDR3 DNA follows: TGTGCCATCAGTGGCCTCCCGGAGCGCTCCTACGAGCAGTACTTC. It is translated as CAISGLPERSYEQYF.

DNA of the CDR3: TGTGCCAGCAGCCGGAACTTGGAAGGCTACACCTTC. Amino acid sequence: CASSRNLEGYTF. The chain combines TRBV27 with TRBJ1-2; D is unclear. The CDR3 loop spans 12 amino acids. Per germline, CDR1 MNHEY and CDR2 SMNVEV (reference sequence). With 6 bases removed from V and 8 bases from J, the gap between germline ends came to 13 bases.

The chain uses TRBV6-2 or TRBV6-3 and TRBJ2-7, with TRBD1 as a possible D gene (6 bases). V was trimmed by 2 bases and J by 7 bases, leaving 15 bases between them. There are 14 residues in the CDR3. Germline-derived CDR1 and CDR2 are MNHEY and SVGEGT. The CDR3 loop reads CASSYGTITREQYF. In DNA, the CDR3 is TGTGCCAGCAGTTACGGGACAATCACTCGGGAGCAGTACTTC.

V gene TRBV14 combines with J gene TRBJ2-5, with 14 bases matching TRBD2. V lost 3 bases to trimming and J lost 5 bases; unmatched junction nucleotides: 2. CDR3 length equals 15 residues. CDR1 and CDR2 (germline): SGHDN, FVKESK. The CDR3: CASSQGLAGVETQYF. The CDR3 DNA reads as TGTGCCAGCAGCCAGGGACTAGCGGGAGTGGAGACCCAGTACTTC.

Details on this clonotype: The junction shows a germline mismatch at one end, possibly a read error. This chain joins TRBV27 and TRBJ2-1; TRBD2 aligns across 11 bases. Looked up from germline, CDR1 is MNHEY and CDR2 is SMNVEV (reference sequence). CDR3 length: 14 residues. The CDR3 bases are TGTGCCAGCAGTTTATACCTAGCGGGGGGCCCCGTGATCTTC. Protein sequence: CASSLYLAGGPVIF.

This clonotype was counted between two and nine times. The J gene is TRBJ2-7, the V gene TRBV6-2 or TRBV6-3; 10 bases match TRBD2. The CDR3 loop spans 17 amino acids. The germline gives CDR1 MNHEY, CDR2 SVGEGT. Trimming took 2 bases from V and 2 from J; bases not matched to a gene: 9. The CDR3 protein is CASSYPTLAGTPYEQYF. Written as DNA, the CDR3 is TGTGCCAGCAGTTACCCAACACTAGCGGGAACTCCCTACGAGCAGTACTTC.

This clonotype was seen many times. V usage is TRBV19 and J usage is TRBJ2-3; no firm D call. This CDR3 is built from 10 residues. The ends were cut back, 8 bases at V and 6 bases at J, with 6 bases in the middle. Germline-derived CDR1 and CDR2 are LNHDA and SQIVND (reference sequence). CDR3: CASGFDTQYF. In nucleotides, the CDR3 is TGTGCCAGTGGATTTGATACGCAGTATTTT.

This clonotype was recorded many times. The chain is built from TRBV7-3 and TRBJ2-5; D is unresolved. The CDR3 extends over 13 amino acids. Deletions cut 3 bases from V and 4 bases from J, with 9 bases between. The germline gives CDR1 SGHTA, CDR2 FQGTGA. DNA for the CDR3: TGTGCCAGCAGCTTCGGAGTGGCAGAGACCCAGTACTTC. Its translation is CASSFGVAETQYF. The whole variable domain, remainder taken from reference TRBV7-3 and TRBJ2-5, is GAGVSQTPSNKVTEKGKYVELRCDPISGHTALYWYRQSLGQGPEFLIYFQGTGAADDSGLPNDRFFAVRPEGSVSTLKIQRTERGDSAVYLCASSFGVAETQYFGPGTRLLVL.

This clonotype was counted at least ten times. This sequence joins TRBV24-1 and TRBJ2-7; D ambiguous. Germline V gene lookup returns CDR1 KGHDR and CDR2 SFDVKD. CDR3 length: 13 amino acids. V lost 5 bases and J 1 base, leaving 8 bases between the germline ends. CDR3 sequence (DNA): TGTGCCACCAGTGCGGCAGGTTCCTACGAGCAGTACTTC. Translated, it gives CATSAAGSYEQYF.

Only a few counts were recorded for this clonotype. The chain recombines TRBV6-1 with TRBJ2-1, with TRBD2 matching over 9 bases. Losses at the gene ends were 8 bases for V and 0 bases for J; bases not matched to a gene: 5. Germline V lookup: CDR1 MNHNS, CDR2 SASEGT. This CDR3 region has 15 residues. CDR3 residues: CASGPSGISYNEQFF. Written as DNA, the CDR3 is TGTGCCAGCGGCCCTAGCGGGATCTCCTACAATGAGCAGTTCTTC.

CDR3 amino acids: CASSLQVVGNQPQHF. The CDR3 nucleotides are TGTGCCAGCAGTTTACAGGTCGTCGGCAATCAGCCCCAGCATTTT. The gene calls are TRBV28 and TRBJ1-5, with D uncertain. The CDR3 spans 15 residues. Per germline, CDR1 MDHEN and CDR2 SYDVKM. V shed 2 bases and J shed 2 bases, with 10 bases lying between them.

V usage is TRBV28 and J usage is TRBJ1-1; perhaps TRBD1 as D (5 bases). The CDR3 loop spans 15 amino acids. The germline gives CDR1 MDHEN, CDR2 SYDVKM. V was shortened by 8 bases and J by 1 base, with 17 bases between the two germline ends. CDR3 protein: CASLSPVRGNTEAFF. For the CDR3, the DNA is TGTGCCAGCTTGAGTCCCGTGAGGGGGAACACTGAAGCTTTCTTT.

The CDR3 DNA reads TGTGCCAGCACCCGAAGCAAAACTACTAACTATGGCTACACCTTC. Amino acid sequence: CASTRSKTTNYGYTF. V usage is TRBV6-1 and J usage is TRBJ1-2; D is unresolved. The CDR3 is made up of 15 amino acids. CDR1 is MNHNS, CDR2 SASEGT, per germline. Trimming took off 7 bases at V and 0 bases at J, with 15 bases between the two ends.

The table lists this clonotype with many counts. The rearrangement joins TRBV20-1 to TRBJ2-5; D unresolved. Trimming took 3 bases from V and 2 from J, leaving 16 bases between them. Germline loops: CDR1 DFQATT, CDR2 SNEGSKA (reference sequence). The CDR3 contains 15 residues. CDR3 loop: CSASERLGNQETQYF. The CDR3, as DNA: TGCAGTGCTAGCGAAAGATTAGGGAATCAAGAGACCCAGTACTTC.

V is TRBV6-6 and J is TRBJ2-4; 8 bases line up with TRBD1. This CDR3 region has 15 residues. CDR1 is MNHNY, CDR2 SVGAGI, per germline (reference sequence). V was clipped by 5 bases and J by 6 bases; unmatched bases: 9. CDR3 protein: CASSARDRSINIQYF. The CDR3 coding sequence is TGTGCCAGCAGTGCGAGGGACAGGTCGATAAACATTCAGTACTTC.

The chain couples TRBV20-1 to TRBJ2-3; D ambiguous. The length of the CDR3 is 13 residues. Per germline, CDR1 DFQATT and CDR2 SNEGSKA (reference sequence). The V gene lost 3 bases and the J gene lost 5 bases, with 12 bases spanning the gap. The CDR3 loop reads CSARDPLRDTQYF. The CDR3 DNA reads TGCAGTGCTAGGGACCCGTTGAGAGATACGCAGTATTTT.

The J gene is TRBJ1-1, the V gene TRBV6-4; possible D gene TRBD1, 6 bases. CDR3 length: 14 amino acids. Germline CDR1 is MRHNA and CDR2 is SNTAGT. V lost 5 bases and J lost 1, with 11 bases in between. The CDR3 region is CASSRGGPNTEAFF. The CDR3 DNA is TGTGCCAGCAGTCGCGGGGGCCCGAACACTGAAGCTTTCTTT.

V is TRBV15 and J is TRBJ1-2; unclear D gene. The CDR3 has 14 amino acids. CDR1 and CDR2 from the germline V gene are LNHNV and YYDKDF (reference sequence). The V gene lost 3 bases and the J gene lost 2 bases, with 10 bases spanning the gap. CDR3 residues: CATSRGGINYGYTF. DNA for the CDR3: TGTGCCACCAGCAGGGGCGGGATCAACTATGGCTACACCTTC.

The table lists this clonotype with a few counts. The CDR3 reads CASSQPDRIYEQYF. CDR3 DNA sequence: TGTGCCAGCAGCCAACCCGACCGGATCTACGAGCAGTACTTC. The chain employs TRBV5-6 and TRBJ2-7; no firm D call. Germline CDR1 SGHDT, CDR2 YYEEEE. The CDR3 contains 14 residues. The V gene lost 4 bases and the J gene lost 3 bases, with 14 bases spanning the gap.

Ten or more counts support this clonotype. CDR3 residues: CASSQGQQKVDEQFF. CDR3 coding DNA: TGTGCCAGCAGCCAGGGACAGCAAAAGGTGGATGAGCAGTTCTTC. The rearrangement uses TRBV12-3 or TRBV12-4 and TRBJ2-1; TRBD1 aligns across 7 bases. The junction had 13 bases not matched to a gene; V was cut back by 6 bases and J by 8 bases. This CDR3 comprises 15 residues.